A single sample gave rise to the 31 T cell receptor beta chains below, sequenced in a study of cytomegalovirus exposure and HLA in healthy donors. PCR primers comprised 60 Vbeta and 13 Jbeta primers. The repertoire was sequenced with immunoSEQ multiplex PCR; TCRdb's copy has only in-frame clones and lacks some. The sample records under 200,000 clones, roughly nine tenths being singletons. Sequenced sample: PBMCs. The receptors come from a woman younger than 45 in good health and CMV-seronegative.

This chain joins TRBV10-3 and TRBJ1-1, with a weak D call TRBD1 (5 bases). Germline assignment: CDR1 ENHRY and CDR2 SYGVKD. The CDR3 is made up of 12 amino acids. The germline V and J ends were trimmed by 6 bases and 11 bases, with 16 bases remaining between them. This CDR3 is CAIRSNRGGAFF. CDR3 in DNA: TGTGCCATCAGATCCAACCGGGGGGGGGCTTTCTTT.

The CDR3, as DNA: TGCGCCAGCAGCTATGGGACAGGGGGCGATGAGCAGTTCTTC. Translating it yields CASSYGTGGDEQFF. The chain links TRBV5-1 to TRBJ2-1, with 12 bases matching TRBD1. Germline V gene sequence: CDR1 SGHRS, CDR2 YFSETQ. V gave up 3 bases and J gave up 8 bases; unmatched junction bases: 3. The CDR3 consists of 14 residues.

The CDR3 region has the DNA TGTGCCAGCAGCTTAGCGGGGGACTCCTCTGGAAACACCATATATTTT. Protein: CASSLAGDSSGNTIYF. The rearrangement links TRBV7-8 to TRBJ1-3; D possibly corresponds to TRBD1 (5 bases). Trimming left V 0 bases short and J 0 bases short, with 9 bases between. The CDR3 is made up of 16 amino acids. Germline V gene data show CDR1 as SGHVS and CDR2 as FQNEAQ.

The chain employs TRBV19 and TRBJ2-1; tentatively, D is TRBD1 (5 bases). CDR1 and CDR2 from the germline V gene are LNHDA and SQIVND (reference sequence). This CDR3 is 15 amino acids long. V lost 5 bases, J lost 0 bases, and 11 bases lay in between. The CDR3 loop is CASSPVDSSYNEQFF. The CDR3 DNA is TGTGCCAGTAGTCCCGTAGACAGCTCCTACAATGAGCAGTTCTTC.

CDR3 sequence: CAINPTDSLNSPLHF. CDR3 nucleotide sequence: TGTGCCATCAACCCGACAGATTCTCTTAATTCACCCCTCCACTTT. This rearrangement joins TRBV10-3 to TRBJ1-6, with D possibly being TRBD1 (5 bases). The V gene's germline CDR1 is ENHRY and CDR2 SYGVKD. V shed 7 bases and J shed 6 bases, with 16 bases lying between them. This CDR3 has 15 residues.

This chain joins TRBV27 and TRBJ2-7; 9 bases line up with TRBD2. This CDR3 contains 15 residues. Germline values: CDR1 MNHEY, CDR2 SMNVEV (reference sequence). V lost 10 bases, J lost 2 bases, and 12 bases stayed unmatched. CDR3 amino acids: CATSRPSGATYEQYF. The CDR3 DNA sequence: TGTGCCACCTCGCGGCCTAGCGGGGCAACCTACGAGCAGTACTTC.

The rearrangement joins TRBV9 to TRBJ2-5; 10 positions match TRBD2. Germline V gene sequence: CDR1 SGDLS, CDR2 YYNGEE. The ends lost 0 bases at V and 5 bases at J; junction bases unmatched: 7. The CDR3 runs to 16 residues. The CDR3 protein is CASSVVGSGGRETQYF. CDR3 DNA: TGTGCCAGCAGCGTAGTCGGTAGCGGGGGGCGGGAGACCCAGTACTTC.

The CDR3 sequence is CASSAGTPYEQYF. The CDR3 DNA follows: TGTGCCAGCAGCGCCGGGACACCGTACGAGCAGTACTTC. The V and J genes are TRBV6-1 and TRBJ2-7, with D tentatively TRBD1 (6 bases). Trimming removed 6 bases at V and 4 bases at J, with 13 bases between. Germline CDR1 MNHNS, CDR2 SASEGT. The CDR3 is 13 residues long.

The rearrangement joins TRBV30 to TRBJ2-7; D possibly corresponds to TRBD2 (6 bases). V lost 2 bases and J lost 6, with 11 bases in between. The length of the CDR3 is 12 residues. Germline CDR1 GTSNPN, CDR2 SVGIG (reference sequence). This chain's CDR3 is CAWSPYGGEQYF. CDR3 bases: TGTGCCTGGAGTCCGTACGGGGGCGAGCAGTACTTC.

The chain couples TRBV14 to TRBJ2-7, with D perhaps matching TRBD1 (5 bases). Germline V gene lookup returns CDR1 SGHDN and CDR2 FVKESK. V lost 4 bases and J lost 3, with 13 bases in between. CDR3 length equals 14 residues. The CDR3 coding sequence is TGTGCCAGCAGCCCATGGACACCAAGCTACGAGCAGTACTTC. It yields the protein CASSPWTPSYEQYF.

The chain couples TRBV5-1 to TRBJ1-1, with 8 positions matching TRBD1. This CDR3 has 15 amino acids. Germline V CDR1 and CDR2: SGHRS, YFSETQ. The junction had 9 bases not matched to a gene; V was cut back by 3 bases and J by 5 bases. CDR3 residues: CASSYIGQGGTEAFF. As DNA, the CDR3 is TGCGCCAGCAGCTATATCGGACAGGGTGGAACTGAAGCTTTCTTT.

The rearrangement uses TRBV6-5 and TRBJ2-5; 8 bases are shared with TRBD1. CDR1 and CDR2 from the germline V gene are MNHEY and SVGAGI. With 6 bases clipped from V and 5 bases from J, the junction kept 5 bases outside the gene matches. The CDR3 runs 13 residues. The CDR3 nucleotides are TGTGCCAGCAGGAGAGACAGGGGCGAGACCCAGTACTTC. Protein product: CASRRDRGETQYF.

A single count supports this clone. J is TRBJ2-1 and V is TRBV25-1; TRBD2 aligns across 11 bases. The germline gives CDR1 MGHDK, CDR2 SYGVNS. CDR3 size: 16 residues. Trimming cost V 1 base and J 6 bases; bases outside gene matches: 5. This CDR3 reads CASSEWRGLAVNEQFF. In DNA form, the CDR3 reads TGTGCCAGCAGTGAATGGAGGGGACTAGCGGTCAATGAGCAGTTCTTC.

The V call is TRBV19, the J call TRBJ2-5, with D tentatively TRBD2 (6 bases). Germline V gene sequence: CDR1 LNHDA, CDR2 SQIVND (reference sequence). V was trimmed by 6 bases and J by 7 bases, leaving 15 bases between them. This CDR3 is built from 13 residues. Here the CDR3 reads CASSSGEGATQYF. The CDR3 DNA reads as TGTGCCAGTAGCTCGGGGGAAGGTGCGACCCAGTACTTC.

The V gene is TRBV11-2, the J gene TRBJ2-3; 12 nucleotides align to TRBD2. The CDR3 sequence is 16 residues long. Germline loops: CDR1 SGHAT, CDR2 FQNNGV. V lost 5 bases to trimming and J lost 3 bases; unmatched junction nucleotides: 6. Written as DNA, the CDR3 is TGTGCCAGCAGCGGCTCTAGCGGGGGGGGAACAGATACGCAGTATTTT. This sequence encodes CASSGSSGGGTDTQYF. Full variable domain (rest looked up from reference TRBV11-2 and TRBJ2-3): EAGVAQSPRYKIIEKRQSVAFWCNPISGHATLYWYQQILGQGPKLLIQFQNNGVVDDSQLPKDRFSAERLKGVDSTLKIQPAKLEDSAVYLCASSGSSGGGTDTQYFGPGTRLTVL.

The rearrangement links TRBV28 to TRBJ2-3, with TRBD2 identical over 12 bases. V gave up 2 bases and J gave up 5 bases; unmatched junction bases: 8. The CDR3 spans 17 residues. Germline values: CDR1 MDHEN, CDR2 SYDVKM. The CDR3 spells CASSLALAGGPRDTQYF. The CDR3 DNA is TGTGCCAGCAGTTTAGCCCTAGCGGGAGGGCCCAGAGATACGCAGTATTTT.

The chain is built from TRBV5-1 and TRBJ2-3, with D possibly TRBD2 on 6 matching bases. The V end was cut by 4 bases, the J end by 1 base, with 16 bases between. The germline gives CDR1 SGHRS, CDR2 YFSETQ. The CDR3 is made up of 16 amino acids. CDR3 DNA sequence: TGCGCCAGCAGCCCCACGCCGGGCGGGGGCACAGATACGCAGTATTTT. This gives the protein CASSPTPGGGTDTQYF.

The chain employs TRBV11-2 and TRBJ2-3, with 8 bases aligning to TRBD2. Germline trimming cut 7 bases from V and 1 base from J; bases unmatched to any gene: 10. This CDR3 is 16 amino acids long. Germline V gene sequence: CDR1 SGHAT, CDR2 FQNNGV. CDR3 residues: CASTQEPGGGTDTQYF. CDR3 sequence (DNA): TGTGCCAGCACTCAAGAGCCGGGGGGGGGCACAGATACGCAGTATTTT. Full variable domain (missing parts from reference TRBV11-2 and TRBJ2-3): EAGVAQSPRYKIIEKRQSVAFWCNPISGHATLYWYQQILGQGPKLLIQFQNNGVVDDSQLPKDRFSAERLKGVDSTLKIQPAKLEDSAVYLCASTQEPGGGTDTQYFGPGTRLTVL.

The chain employs TRBV9 and TRBJ1-1; D remains ambiguous. This CDR3 is 14 amino acids long. V was cut by 4 bases and J by 5 bases, with 15 bases left in between. Per germline, CDR1 SGDLS and CDR2 YYNGEE. CDR3 DNA: TGTGCCAGCAGCCCCGTTCGTTCGGGGACTGAAGCTTTCTTT. Its translation: CASSPVRSGTEAFF.

For the CDR3, the DNA is TGTGCCTGGAGTGCGGCAGGGGACTATGGCTACACCTTC. Its translation is CAWSAAGDYGYTF. The chain uses TRBV30 and TRBJ1-2; D may be TRBD1 (6 bases). CDR1 and CDR2 from the germline V gene are GTSNPN and SVGIG (reference sequence). The CDR3 covers 13 residues. The V gene lost 1 base and the J gene lost 3 bases, with 9 bases spanning the gap.

The V and J genes are TRBV18 and TRBJ1-3; 7 bases agree with TRBD1. Germline trimming cut 3 bases from V and 4 bases from J; bases unmatched to any gene: 9. Germline CDR1 and CDR2: KGHSH and LQKENI. CDR3 size: 16 residues. CDR3: CASSPPGGQGGNTIYF. CDR3 sequence (DNA): TGTGCCAGCTCACCCCCAGGGGGGCAAGGCGGAAACACCATATATTTT. The full variable domain, rest sourced from reference TRBV18 and TRBJ1-3, is NAGVMQNPRHLVRRRGQEARLRCSPMKGHSHVYWYRQLPEEGLKFMVYLQKENIIDESGMPKERFSAEFPKEGPSILRIQQVVRGDSAAYFCASSPPGGQGGNTIYFGEGSWLTVV.

This chain links TRBV7-3 with TRBJ2-1; weak D call: TRBD2 (5 bases). This CDR3 spans 14 amino acids. The V and J ends lost 6 bases and 1 base respectively, with 10 bases between them. Germline V gives CDR1 SGHTA, CDR2 FQGTGA. Written as DNA, the CDR3 is TGTGCCAGCAGTCCGGACTCATCCTACAATGAGCAGTTCTTC. This gives the protein CASSPDSSYNEQFF.

This clone was seen a single time. The chain recombines TRBV6-6 with TRBJ2-7; tentative D call: TRBD1 (5 bases). This CDR3 comprises 16 residues. CDR1 is MNHNY and CDR2 is SVGAGI in the germline V gene (reference sequence). With 4 bases removed from V and 0 bases from J, the gap between germline ends came to 16 bases. The CDR3 DNA follows: TGTGCCAGCAGTTTTTCGACAGACATCAACTCCTACGAGCAGTACTTC. The encoded protein is CASSFSTDINSYEQYF.

This chain's CDR3 is CASSLARQNYEQYF. Here the CDR3 DNA reads TGTGCCAGCAGCTTAGCGCGGCAGAACTACGAGCAGTACTTC. The rearrangement uses TRBV7-2 and TRBJ2-7; D gene unclear. Germline V lookup: CDR1 SGHTA, CDR2 FQGNSA. The CDR3 runs 14 residues. V dropped 0 bases and J dropped 3 bases, with 9 bases sitting between them.

The genes are TRBV5-6 and TRBJ2-5; 10 bases align to TRBD1. The J call is doubtful: the DNA matches TRBJ2-7 better. Germline V lookup: CDR1 SGHDT, CDR2 YYEEEE. The CDR3 totals 14 residues. CDR3 sequence reads: CASSTTGGVFEQYF. The DNA for the CDR3 is TGTGCCAGCAGCACGACAGGGGGCGTTTTCGAGCAGTACTTC.

V is TRBV5-4 and J is TRBJ2-7; 8 bases match TRBD2. The CDR3 is made up of 15 amino acids. Germline CDR1 and CDR2: SGHNT and YYREEE (reference sequence). Unmatched junction bases numbered 8, after V lost 4 bases and J lost 2 bases. In DNA, the CDR3 is TGTGCCAGCAGCCGGGAGGGGTTCGGCGCCTACGAGCAGTACTTC. It codes for CASSREGFGAYEQYF. The entire variable domain, with the rest obtained from reference TRBV5-4 and TRBJ2-7, is as follows: ETGVTQSPTHLIKTRGQQVTLRCSSQSGHNTVSWYQQALGQGPQFIFQYYREEENGRGNFPPRFSGLQFPNYSSELNVNALELDDSALYLCASSREGFGAYEQYFGPGTRLTVT.

This sequence joins TRBV28 and TRBJ1-3; 9 bases map to TRBD1. This CDR3 region has 14 residues. The germline V gene has CDR1 MDHEN and CDR2 SYDVKM. V shed 7 bases and J 2 bases; nucleotides not matched to a gene: 3. The CDR3 region has the DNA TGTGCCAGCACTACAGGGGGCGCTGGAAACACCATATATTTT. It is translated as CASTTGGAGNTIYF.

This rearrangement joins TRBV4-1 to TRBJ1-2, with TRBD1 as a possible D gene (6 bases). The germline V gene encodes CDR1 MGHRA and CDR2 YSYEKL. V gave up 1 base and J gave up 4 bases, with 10 bases separating them. This CDR3 region has 14 residues. CDR3 in DNA: TGCGCCAGCAGCCAAGCCCGGGACACCTATGGCTACACCTTC. It encodes CASSQARDTYGYTF.

This clone occurred a few times. This sequence joins TRBV30 and TRBJ2-7; TRBD2 might be the D (5 bases). The CDR3 covers 14 residues. CDR1 and CDR2 from the germline V gene are GTSNPN and SVGIG (reference sequence). V lost 1 base and J lost 6, with 16 bases in between. The chain's CDR3 is CAWSAVVTSVEQYF. CDR3 sequence (DNA): TGTGCCTGGAGTGCCGTGGTCACTAGTGTCGAGCAGTACTTC.

The V call is TRBV5-4, the J call TRBJ1-2, with D maybe TRBD1 (5 bases). This CDR3 is 15 amino acids long. V was clipped by 1 base and J by 5 bases, with 15 bases between them. CDR1 and CDR2 (germline): SGHNT, YYREEE (reference sequence). DNA for the CDR3: TGTGCCAGCAGCTTGCAAAGGGGCGGTAATTATGGCTACACCTTC. Amino acid sequence: CASSLQRGGNYGYTF.

The chain is built from TRBV18 and TRBJ2-7; D is possibly TRBD2 (5 bases). This CDR3 spans 14 amino acids. Germline lookup yields CDR1 KGHSH and CDR2 LQKENI. V shed 4 bases and J shed 2 bases, with 12 bases lying between them. CDR3: CASSQGDLPYEQYF. The CDR3 nucleotides read TGTGCCAGCTCACAGGGAGATCTCCCCTACGAGCAGTACTTC.